A single TCR beta chain is shown here with its context. The antigen is not known. The data are from a study of identifying expanded T cells in peripheral blood. Study-wide results and caveats: Over two and four weeks, about 16.4 and 19 clones changed, versus 1.2 between replicates. Clone count variance between roughly 2-week samples rose with total template count.

Produced via immunoSEQ multiplex PCR; TCRdb's table is partial and in-frame only. The sample has around 100,000 clones; 80% to 90% are singletons. During the collection period, no donor immune events like infections were recorded. Deletions cut 8 bases from V and 6 bases from J, with 17 bases between. The CDR3 runs 15 residues. Germline V CDR1 and CDR2: MDHEN, SYDVKM. The sample was blood. This TCR came from a person aged 18-70 years in good health. The gene calls are TRBV28 and TRBJ1-6, with a possible D match to TRBD1 (6 bases). The CDR3 spells CASDQVGGGNSPLHF. The CDR3 bases are TGTGCCAGCGATCAAGTAGGGGGAGGTAATTCACCCCTCCACTTT.